Presented here are 21 T cell receptor beta chains from one specimen sequenced in a study of Graves' ophthalmopathy and Graves' hyperthyroidism. TCR beta CDR3 regions were amplified from RNA transcripts. HTBI primers primed a first-round RT-PCR, and a second-round multiplex PCR followed. MiXCR, applied by TCRdb to the multiplex PCR reads, yields one record per CDR3 protein. The sample contains a few hundred thousand distinct CDR3 sequences, about a sixth of which appear only once. Sample: peripheral blood. Source of these receptors: an adult woman with stable Graves' hyperthyroidism.

This clonotype appeared many times. V gene TRBV20-1 combines with J gene TRBJ2-7; D possibly corresponds to TRBD2 (6 bases). V was trimmed by 3 bases and J by 0 bases, leaving 12 bases between them. This CDR3 contains 14 residues. From germline, CDR1 is DFQATT and CDR2 SNEGSKA (reference sequence). This chain's CDR3 is CSASRRDPSYEQYF. CDR3 in DNA: TGCAGTGCTAGTCGGCGGGACCCCTCCTACGAGCAGTACTTC.

This clonotype was counted between two and nine times. This rearrangement joins TRBV3-1 to TRBJ1-6, with a possible D match to TRBD1 (5 bases). The CDR3 runs 15 residues. The V end was cut by 0 bases, the J end by 7 bases, with 10 bases between. Germline assignment: CDR1 LGHDT and CDR2 YNNKEL (reference sequence). The CDR3 spells CASSQEGAPNSPLHF. CDR3 DNA sequence: TGTGCCAGCAGCCAAGAAGGGGCCCCGAATTCACCCCTCCACTTT.

In its sample, this clonotype was seen many times. The chain has TRBV28 and TRBJ2-5; tentatively, D is TRBD1 (5 bases). V was pared by 5 bases and J by 1 base, with 14 bases between. This CDR3 spans 15 amino acids. The germline V gene has CDR1 MDHEN and CDR2 SYDVKM. DNA of the CDR3: TGTGCCAGCAGTAAGGGTTTAGGGGCCCAAGAGACCCAGTACTTC. Protein product: CASSKGLGAQETQYF. Using reference TRBV28 and TRBJ2-5 for the parts outside the CDR3, the full variable domain is DVKVTQSSRYLVKRTGEKVFLECVQDMDHENMFWYRQDPGLGLRLIYFSYDVKMKEKGDIPEGYSVSREKKERFSLILESASTNQTSMYLCASSKGLGAQETQYFGPGTRLLVL.

In regard to this clonotype: A much larger clone sits a single nucleotide away, making a read error possible. This chain links TRBV4-3 with TRBJ1-1; possibly TRBD1 for D (5 bases). CDR1 and CDR2 from the germline V gene are LGHNA and YSLEER. CDR3 length: 13 residues. V lost 11 bases to trimming and J lost 0 bases, with 13 bases between them. The CDR3 region has the DNA TGCGCCGCCTCGAGGACACTGAACACTGAAGCTTTCTTT. Translated: CAASRTLNTEAFF.

This clonotype was seen repeatedly, ten times or more. The chain links TRBV6-1 to TRBJ1-3; D is uncertain. V lost 0 bases and J 12 bases, leaving 12 bases between the germline ends. Germline V CDR1 and CDR2: MNHNS, SASEGT. The CDR3 is 13 residues long. CDR3 coding DNA: TGTGCCAGCAGTGAAGCTGCATTCGAGATCATATATTTT. Its protein product is CASSEAAFEIIYF.

As concerns this clonotype: A much more abundant neighbour one base away suggests this may be a read error. V is TRBV24-1 and J is TRBJ2-2; 8 bases are a match to TRBD1. The J segment lost 2 bases and the V segment lost 4 bases, leaving 8 bases of the junction unmatched. The CDR3 contains 17 residues. In germline, CDR1 is KGHDR, CDR2 SFDVKD. The CDR3 is CATSDPNTGGNTGELFF. The CDR3 nucleotides are TGTGCCACCAGTGACCCCAACACAGGGGGAAACACCGGGGAGCTGTTTTTT.

The sample holds a few counts of this clonotype. This chain joins TRBV18 and TRBJ2-7; D is possibly TRBD2 (5 bases). Germline lookup yields CDR1 KGHSH and CDR2 LQKENI. The CDR3 consists of 14 residues. The ends were cut back, 1 base at V and 3 bases at J, with 10 bases in the middle. CDR3: CASSPREFSYEQYF. DNA for the CDR3: TGTGCCAGCTCACCACGGGAGTTCAGCTACGAGCAGTACTTC.

This clonotype was recorded at least ten times. This rearrangement joins TRBV27 to TRBJ1-1; TRBD1 agrees at 8 bases. The V gene's germline CDR1 is MNHEY and CDR2 SMNVEV (reference sequence). The CDR3 runs 17 residues. The junction had 11 bases not matched to a gene; V was cut back by 5 bases and J by 0 bases. For the CDR3, the DNA is TGTGCCAGCAGTAAGGCTTTTAGACAGGGGATGAACACTGAAGCTTTCTTT. This sequence encodes CASSKAFRQGMNTEAFF.

The gene calls are TRBV28 and TRBJ1-5; D uncertain. Trimming removed 4 bases at V and 0 bases at J, with 10 bases between. The CDR3 runs 15 residues. Germline V gene lookup returns CDR1 MDHEN and CDR2 SYDVKM. Written as DNA, the CDR3 is TGTGCCAGCAGTTGGACTGGGTTTAGCAATCAGCCCCAGCATTTT. Translated, it gives CASSWTGFSNQPQHF.

This clonotype was counted many times. J is TRBJ1-1 and V is TRBV12-3 or TRBV12-4; TRBD1 matches at 7 bases. The length of the CDR3 is 16 residues. Trimming cost V 3 bases and J 2 bases; bases outside gene matches: 9. CDR3 amino acids: CASSFPADRLNTEAFF. The CDR3 DNA reads as TGTGCCAGCAGTTTCCCCGCGGACAGGCTTAACACTGAAGCTTTCTTT.

This clonotype has at least ten counts. The rearrangement links TRBV2 to TRBJ2-4; the match to TRBD2 covers 7 bases. V was clipped by 1 base and J by 4 bases; unmatched bases: 1. This CDR3 has 14 amino acids. Germline values: CDR1 SNHLY, CDR2 FYNNEI. DNA for the CDR3: TGTGCCAGCAGTGAAGGGGGGGGGAAAAACATTCAGTACTTC. This gives the protein CASSEGGGKNIQYF.

This clonotype was seen at least ten times. The chain couples TRBV5-6 to TRBJ1-2, with D unclear. The CDR3 is 14 residues long. V was shortened by 0 bases and J by 4 bases, with 10 bases between the two germline ends. The germline CDR1 and CDR2 sequences are SGHDT and YYEEEE. As DNA, the CDR3 is TGTGCCAGCAGCTTGGCCCGGGGAGTCTATGGCTACACCTTC. It specifies CASSLARGVYGYTF.

This clonotype was counted ten times or more. No conserved phenylalanine or tryptophan is present at the end of the CDR3, so a read error is the likely explanation. The chain couples TRBV12-3 or TRBV12-4 to TRBJ1-1; D gene ambiguous. The V end lost 2 bases, the J end lost 1 base, and 5 bases lay between the germline ends. The CDR3 sequence is 13 residues long. The CDR3 region is CASSLLANTEAFS. The DNA of the CDR3 is TGTGCCAGCAGTTTATTGGCGAACACTGAAGCTTTCTCT.

This chain links TRBV7-9 with TRBJ1-1, with D perhaps TRBD1 (6 bases). Germline CDR1 SEHNR, CDR2 FQNEAQ (reference sequence). V was clipped by 1 base and J by 0 bases, with 12 bases between them. There are 16 residues in the CDR3. Here the CDR3 reads CASSLEQGPMNTEAFF. CDR3 coding DNA: TGTGCCAGCAGCTTAGAACAGGGACCGATGAACACTGAAGCTTTCTTT.

This clonotype was picked up many times. This chain uses TRBV25-1 with TRBJ1-1, with D uncertain. This CDR3 is 15 amino acids long. The V gene lost 4 bases and the J gene lost 1 base, with 13 bases spanning the gap. Germline loops: CDR1 MGHDK, CDR2 SYGVNS. In DNA, the CDR3 is TGTGCCAGCAGTGCCGAACCTTACGGGAACACTGAAGCTTTCTTT. This translates into CASSAEPYGNTEAFF.

This clonotype was counted at least ten times. The gene calls are TRBV27 and TRBJ1-2; the match to TRBD1 covers 7 bases. This CDR3 region has 14 residues. Per germline, CDR1 MNHEY and CDR2 SMNVEV (reference sequence). The junction had 11 bases not matched to a gene; V was cut back by 6 bases and J by 7 bases. The CDR3 DNA reads TGTGCCAGCAGATCGACAGGGAAGTTTGCTGGCTACACCTTC. As protein: CASRSTGKFAGYTF.

This clonotype showed up many times. The CDR3 sequence: CASSRDPLNQPQHF. CDR3 bases: TGTGCCAGCAGCCGGGACCCCCTCAATCAGCCCCAGCATTTT. The chain joins TRBV6-1 to TRBJ1-5; D possibly corresponds to TRBD1 (5 bases). The CDR3 spans 14 residues. Germline V gene data show CDR1 as MNHNS and CDR2 as SASEGT. V shed 6 bases and J shed 3 bases, with 12 bases lying between them.

In the case of this clonotype: One end of the junction does not line up with germline, which may come from a read error. This chain joins TRBV2 and TRBJ2-4, with a possible D match to TRBD2 (6 bases). This CDR3 region has 18 residues. Germline loops: CDR1 SNHLY, CDR2 FYNNEI. The CDR3 DNA reads TGTGCCAGCAGCGAGGGGACTTCCTTAGGGCTAGCCAAAAACATTAAGTACTTC. It yields the protein CASSEGTSLGLAKNIKYF.

This clonotype was seen ten or more times. The V and J genes are TRBV28 and TRBJ1-5, with D possibly TRBD1 on 5 matching bases. Germline V gene data show CDR1 as MDHEN and CDR2 as SYDVKM. The CDR3 totals 15 residues. V shed 4 bases and J shed 6 bases, with 16 bases lying between them. CDR3 sequence reads: CASSSAVGATQPQHF. The DNA of the CDR3 is TGTGCCAGCAGTTCGGCGGTTGGGGCAACTCAGCCCCAGCATTTT. Full variable domain (rest looked up from reference TRBV28 and TRBJ1-5): DVKVTQSSRYLVKRTGEKVFLECVQDMDHENMFWYRQDPGLGLRLIYFSYDVKMKEKGDIPEGYSVSREKKERFSLILESASTNQTSMYLCASSSAVGATQPQHFGDGTRLSIL.

This clonotype was found many times. CDR3 in amino acids: CASSQGGQGFVYEQYF. The DNA for the CDR3 is TGTGCCAGCAGTCAGGGCGGGCAGGGTTTCGTCTACGAGCAGTACTTC. The chain uses TRBV6-1 and TRBJ2-7; D may match TRBD1 or TRBD2 (5 bases each). Germline lookup yields CDR1 MNHNS and CDR2 SASEGT. Trimming shortened V by 5 bases and J by 3 bases, and 20 bases separated the two germline ends. The CDR3 is 16 residues long.

Turning to this clonotype: Germline and junction disagree at one end, which may indicate a read error. The CDR3 here is CASSLSRLALDDQYF. The CDR3 DNA follows: TGCGCCAGCAGCTTGTCCCGGCTAGCACTGGACGATCAGTACTTC. The chain employs TRBV5-1 and TRBJ2-7, with TRBD2 as a possible D gene (5 bases). CDR3 size: 15 residues. The germline CDR1 and CDR2 sequences are SGHRS and YFSETQ.